This T cell receptor beta chain was sequenced in a study of shared clonotypes between healthy human individuals. Study-wide results and limits: Naive CD4 clonotypes were shared across a handful of donors at roughly 5%. Richness estimates generally favored naive over memory subsets.

The material for each subset, its genomic DNA, was split evenly across several immunoSEQ plates. Original processing methods: Filtering differed since immunoSEQ provided only junctions, with no quality scores. Repertoires were generated with immunoSEQ multiplex PCR, while TCRdb's copy carries only in-frame clones and drops some. That table supplies the V and J calls and clone size; D and trimming were determined from the DNA. The sample contains about 710,000 clones, less than 80% of which appear only once. This CDR3 contains 16 residues. Germline V gene lookup returns CDR1 MDHEN and CDR2 SYDVKM. V was clipped by 5 bases and J by 8 bases, with 21 bases between them. Details on this clone: Its antigen is unidentified.

This TCR was sampled from a woman in her twenties or thirties in good health. The J gene is TRBJ2-2, the V gene TRBV28; the D is unclear. Sequencing was carried out using memory CD4+ T cells sorted from blood. Specified subset: CD45RA-negative fraction. As DNA, the CDR3 is TGTGCCAGCAGTCCAGGACCGGACCTCTCTCTGGGGGAGCTGTTTTTT. This codes for CASSPGPDLSLGELFF.